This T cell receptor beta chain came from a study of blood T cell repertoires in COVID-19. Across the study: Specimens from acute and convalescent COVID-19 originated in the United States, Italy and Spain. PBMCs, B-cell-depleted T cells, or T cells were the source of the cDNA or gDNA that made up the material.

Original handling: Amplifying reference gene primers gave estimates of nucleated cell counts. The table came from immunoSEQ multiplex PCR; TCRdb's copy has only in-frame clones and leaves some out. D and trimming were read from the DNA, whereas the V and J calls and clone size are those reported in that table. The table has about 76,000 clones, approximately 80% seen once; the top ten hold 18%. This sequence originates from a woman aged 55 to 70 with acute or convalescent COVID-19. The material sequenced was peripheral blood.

For the CDR3, the DNA is TGCGCCAGCAGCTTGGCCACTGGGGGGGAGACCCAGTACTTC. It is translated as CASSLATGGETQYF. V gene TRBV5-1 combines with J gene TRBJ2-5, with TRBD2 as a possible D gene (6 bases). CDR1 is SGHRS and CDR2 is YFSETQ in the germline V gene. The V gene lost 0 bases and the J gene lost 5 bases, with 11 bases spanning the gap. The CDR3 totals 14 residues.